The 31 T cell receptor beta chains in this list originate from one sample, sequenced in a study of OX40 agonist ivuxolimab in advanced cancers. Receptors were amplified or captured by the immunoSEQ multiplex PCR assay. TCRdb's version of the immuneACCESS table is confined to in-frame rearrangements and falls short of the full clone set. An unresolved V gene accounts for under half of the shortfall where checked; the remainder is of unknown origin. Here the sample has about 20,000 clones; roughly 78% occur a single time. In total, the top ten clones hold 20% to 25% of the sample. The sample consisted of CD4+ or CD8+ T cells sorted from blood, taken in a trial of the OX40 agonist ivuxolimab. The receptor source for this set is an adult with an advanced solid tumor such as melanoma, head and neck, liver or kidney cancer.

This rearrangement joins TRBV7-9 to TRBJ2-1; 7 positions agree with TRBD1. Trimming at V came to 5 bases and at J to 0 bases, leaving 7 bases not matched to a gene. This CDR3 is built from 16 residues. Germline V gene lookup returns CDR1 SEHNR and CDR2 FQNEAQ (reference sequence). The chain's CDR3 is CASSLTEGASYNEQFF. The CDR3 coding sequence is TGTGCCAGCAGCCTTACAGAGGGGGCCTCCTACAATGAGCAGTTCTTC.

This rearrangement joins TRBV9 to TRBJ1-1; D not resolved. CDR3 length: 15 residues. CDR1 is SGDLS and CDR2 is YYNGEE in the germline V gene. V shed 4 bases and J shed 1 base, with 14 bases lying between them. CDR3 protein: CASSLGWLPNTEAFF. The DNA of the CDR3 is TGTGCCAGCAGCCTGGGATGGTTACCGAACACTGAAGCTTTCTTT.

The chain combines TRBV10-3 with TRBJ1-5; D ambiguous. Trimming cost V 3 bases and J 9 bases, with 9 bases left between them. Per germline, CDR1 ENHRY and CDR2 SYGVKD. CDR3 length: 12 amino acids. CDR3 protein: CAISEGSPPQHF. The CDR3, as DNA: TGTGCCATCAGTGAAGGCTCTCCGCCCCAGCATTTT.

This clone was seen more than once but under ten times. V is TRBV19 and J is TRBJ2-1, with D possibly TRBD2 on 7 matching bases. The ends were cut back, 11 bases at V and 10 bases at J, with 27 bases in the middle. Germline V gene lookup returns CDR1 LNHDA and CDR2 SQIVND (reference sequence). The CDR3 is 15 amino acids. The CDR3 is CASSHPRGGHTEQFF. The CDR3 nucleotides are TGTGCCTCCTCCCACCCGAGGGGGGGGCACACCGAGCAGTTCTTC.

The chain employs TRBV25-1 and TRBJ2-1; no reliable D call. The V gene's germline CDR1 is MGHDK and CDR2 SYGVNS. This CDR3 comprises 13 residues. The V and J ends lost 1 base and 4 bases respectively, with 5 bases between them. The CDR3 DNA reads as TGTGCCAGCAGTGAATCGGTGTACAATGAGCAGTTCTTC. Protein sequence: CASSESVYNEQFF.

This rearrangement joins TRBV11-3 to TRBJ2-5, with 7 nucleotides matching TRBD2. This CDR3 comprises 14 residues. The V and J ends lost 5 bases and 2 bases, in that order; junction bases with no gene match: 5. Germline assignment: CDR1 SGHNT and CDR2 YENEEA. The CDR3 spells CASSNRGGQETQYF. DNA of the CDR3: TGTGCCAGCAGCAACCGCGGGGGACAAGAGACCCAGTACTTC.

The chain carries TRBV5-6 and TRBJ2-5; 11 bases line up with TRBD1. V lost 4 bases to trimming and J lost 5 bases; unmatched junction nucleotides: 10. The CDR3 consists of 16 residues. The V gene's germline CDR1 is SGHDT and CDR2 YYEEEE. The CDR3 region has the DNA TGTGCCAGCAGCACCCGGGACAGGGGGTGGTGGGAGACCCAGTACTTC. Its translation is CASSTRDRGWWETQYF.

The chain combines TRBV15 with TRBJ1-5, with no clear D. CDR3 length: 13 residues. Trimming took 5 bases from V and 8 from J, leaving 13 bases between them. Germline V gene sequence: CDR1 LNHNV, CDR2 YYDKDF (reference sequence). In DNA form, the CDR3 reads TGTGCCACCAGCGACCGGGCCCCGAAGCCCCAGCATTTT. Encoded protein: CATSDRAPKPQHF.

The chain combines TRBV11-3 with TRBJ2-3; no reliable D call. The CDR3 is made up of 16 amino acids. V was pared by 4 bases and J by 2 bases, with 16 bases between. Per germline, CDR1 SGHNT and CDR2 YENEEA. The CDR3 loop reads CASSSVEWPITDTQYF. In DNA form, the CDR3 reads TGTGCCAGCAGCTCCGTCGAGTGGCCGATCACAGATACGCAGTATTTT.

CDR3 DNA: TGTGCCAGCAGCCAAGATGTAGGCGATGAGCAGTTCTTC. Its translation: CASSQDVGDEQFF. J is TRBJ2-1 and V is TRBV7-8, with D hard to call. Germline CDR1 reads SGHVS; CDR2 reads FQNEAQ. There are 13 residues in the CDR3. The V end was cut by 5 bases, the J end by 8 bases, with 13 bases between.

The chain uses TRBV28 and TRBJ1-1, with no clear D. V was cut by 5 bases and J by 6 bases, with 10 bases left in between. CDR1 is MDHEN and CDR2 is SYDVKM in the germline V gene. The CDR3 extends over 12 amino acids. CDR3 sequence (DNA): TGTGCCAGCAGTCCGCTCTTACCTGAAGCTTTCTTT. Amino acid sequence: CASSPLLPEAFF.

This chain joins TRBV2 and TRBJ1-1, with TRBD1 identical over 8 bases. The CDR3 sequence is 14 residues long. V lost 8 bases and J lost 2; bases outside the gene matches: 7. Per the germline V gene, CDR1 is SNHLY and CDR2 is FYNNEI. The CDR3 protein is CASSSGQGNTEAFF. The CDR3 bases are TGTGCCAGCTCCAGCGGACAGGGTAACACTGAAGCTTTCTTT.

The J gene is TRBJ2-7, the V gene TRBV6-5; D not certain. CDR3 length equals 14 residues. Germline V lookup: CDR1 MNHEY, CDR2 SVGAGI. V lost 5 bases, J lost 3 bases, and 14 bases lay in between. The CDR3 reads CASSLDKVNYEQYF. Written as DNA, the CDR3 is TGTGCCAGCAGTCTTGACAAGGTTAACTACGAGCAGTACTTC.

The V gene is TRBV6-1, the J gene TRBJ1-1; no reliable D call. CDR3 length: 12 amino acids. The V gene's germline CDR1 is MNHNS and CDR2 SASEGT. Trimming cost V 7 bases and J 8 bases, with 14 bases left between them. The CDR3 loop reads CASTKGEGEAFF. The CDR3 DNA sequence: TGTGCCAGCACCAAAGGAGAGGGAGAAGCTTTCTTT.

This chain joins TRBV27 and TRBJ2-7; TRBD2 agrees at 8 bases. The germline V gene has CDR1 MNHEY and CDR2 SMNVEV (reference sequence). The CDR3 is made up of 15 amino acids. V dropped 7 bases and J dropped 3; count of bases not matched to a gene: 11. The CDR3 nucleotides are TGTGCCAGCAACATTCAGCGGGGGAATCGCTACGAGCAGTACTTC. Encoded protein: CASNIQRGNRYEQYF.

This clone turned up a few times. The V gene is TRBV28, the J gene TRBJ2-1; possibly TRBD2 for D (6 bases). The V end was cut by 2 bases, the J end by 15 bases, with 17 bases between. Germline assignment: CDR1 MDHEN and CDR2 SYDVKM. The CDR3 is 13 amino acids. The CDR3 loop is CASSLQGSPEGFF. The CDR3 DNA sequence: TGTGCCAGCAGTTTACAGGGTAGTCCGGAGGGGTTCTTC.

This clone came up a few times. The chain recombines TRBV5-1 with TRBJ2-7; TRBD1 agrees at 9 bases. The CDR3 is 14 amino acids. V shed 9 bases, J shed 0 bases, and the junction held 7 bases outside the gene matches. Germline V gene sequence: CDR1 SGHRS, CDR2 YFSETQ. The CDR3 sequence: CATSQGAGSYEQYF. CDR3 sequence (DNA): TGCGCCACTTCACAGGGGGCCGGCTCCTACGAGCAGTACTTC.

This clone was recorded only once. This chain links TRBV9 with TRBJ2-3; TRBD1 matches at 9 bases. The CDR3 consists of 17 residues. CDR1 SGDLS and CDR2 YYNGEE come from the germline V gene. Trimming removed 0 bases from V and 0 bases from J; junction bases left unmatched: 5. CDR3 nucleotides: TGTGCCAGCAGCGTAGTAGGGGGGACAGGGAGCACAGATACGCAGTATTTT. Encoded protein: CASSVVGGTGSTDTQYF. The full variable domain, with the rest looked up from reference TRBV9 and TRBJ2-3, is DSGVTQTPKHLITATGQRVTLRCSPRSGDLSVYWYQQSLDQGLQFLIQYYNGEERAKGNILERFSAQQFPDLHSELNLSSLELGDSALYFCASSVVGGTGSTDTQYFGPGTRLTVL.

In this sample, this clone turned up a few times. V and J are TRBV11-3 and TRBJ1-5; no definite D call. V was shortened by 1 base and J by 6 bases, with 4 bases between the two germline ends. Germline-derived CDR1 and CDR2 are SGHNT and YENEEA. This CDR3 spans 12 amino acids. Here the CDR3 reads CASSLAPQPQHF. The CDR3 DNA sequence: TGTGCCAGCAGCTTAGCGCCTCAGCCCCAGCATTTT.

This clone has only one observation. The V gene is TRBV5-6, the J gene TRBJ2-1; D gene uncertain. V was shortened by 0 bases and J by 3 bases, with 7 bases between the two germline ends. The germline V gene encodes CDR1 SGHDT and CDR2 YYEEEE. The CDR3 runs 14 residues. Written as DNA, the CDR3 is TGTGCCAGCAGCTTGGCTGGGTTCTACAATGAGCAGTTCTTC. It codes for CASSLAGFYNEQFF. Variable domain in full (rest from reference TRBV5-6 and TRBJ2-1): DAGVTQSPTHLIKTRGQQVTLRCSPKSGHDTVSWYQQALGQGPQFIFQYYEEEERQRGNFPDRFSGHQFPNYSSELNVNALLLGDSALYLCASSLAGFYNEQFFGPGTRLTVL.

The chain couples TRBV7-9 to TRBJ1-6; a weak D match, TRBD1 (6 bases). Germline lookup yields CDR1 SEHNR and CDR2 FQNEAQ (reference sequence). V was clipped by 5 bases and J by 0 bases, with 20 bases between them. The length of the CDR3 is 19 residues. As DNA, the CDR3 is TGTGCCAGCAGCCCTAGCACTGGGGGGCGAGTCTCCTATAATTCACCCCTCCACTTT. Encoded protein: CASSPSTGGRVSYNSPLHF.

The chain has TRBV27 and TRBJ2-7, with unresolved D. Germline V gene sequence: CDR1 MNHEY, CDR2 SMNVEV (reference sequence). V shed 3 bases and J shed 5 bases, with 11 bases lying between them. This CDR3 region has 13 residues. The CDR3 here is CASSFGFRNEQYF. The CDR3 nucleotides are TGTGCCAGCAGTTTTGGGTTCCGGAACGAGCAGTACTTC.

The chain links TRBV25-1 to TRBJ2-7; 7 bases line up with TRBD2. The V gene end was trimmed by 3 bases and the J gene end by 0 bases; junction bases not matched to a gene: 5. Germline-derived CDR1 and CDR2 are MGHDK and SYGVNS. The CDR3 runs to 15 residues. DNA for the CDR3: TGTGCCAGCAGTGAGGTGCGGGGGAGCTCCTACGAGCAGTACTTC. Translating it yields CASSEVRGSSYEQYF.

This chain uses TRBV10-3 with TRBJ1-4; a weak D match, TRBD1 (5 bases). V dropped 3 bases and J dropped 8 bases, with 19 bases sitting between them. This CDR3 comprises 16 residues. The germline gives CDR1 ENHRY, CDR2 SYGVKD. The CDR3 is CAISDGAVGTGEKLFF. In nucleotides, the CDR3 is TGTGCCATCAGTGACGGCGCCGTCGGGACGGGAGAAAAACTGTTTTTT.

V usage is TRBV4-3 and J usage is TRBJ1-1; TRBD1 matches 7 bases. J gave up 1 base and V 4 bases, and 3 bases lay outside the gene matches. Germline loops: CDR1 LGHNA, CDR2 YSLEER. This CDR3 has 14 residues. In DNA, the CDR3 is TGCGCCAGCAGCCTCTGGACAGGGAACACTGAAGCTTTCTTT. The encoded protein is CASSLWTGNTEAFF.

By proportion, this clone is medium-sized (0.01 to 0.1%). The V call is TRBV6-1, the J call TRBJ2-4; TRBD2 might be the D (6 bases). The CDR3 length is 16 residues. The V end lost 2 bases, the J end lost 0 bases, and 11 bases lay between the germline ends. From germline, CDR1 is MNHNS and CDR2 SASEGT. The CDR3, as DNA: TGTGCCAGCAGTGAAAGGCAGGGACTAGCCAAAAACATTCAGTACTTC. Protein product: CASSERQGLAKNIQYF.

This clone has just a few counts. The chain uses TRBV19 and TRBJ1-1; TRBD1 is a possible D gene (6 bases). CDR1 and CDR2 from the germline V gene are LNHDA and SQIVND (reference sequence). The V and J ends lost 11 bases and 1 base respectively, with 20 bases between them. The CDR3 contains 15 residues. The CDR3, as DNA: TGTGCCTCCAAAGTGGGGGCTGGAGGGAACACTGAAGCTTTCTTT. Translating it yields CASKVGAGGNTEAFF.

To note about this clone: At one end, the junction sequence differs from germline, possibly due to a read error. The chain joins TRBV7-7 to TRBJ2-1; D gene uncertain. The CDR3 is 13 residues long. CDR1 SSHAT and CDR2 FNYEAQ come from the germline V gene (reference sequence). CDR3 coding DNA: TGTGCTAGCAGCTTAAGACCGTCGAATGAGCAGTTCTTC. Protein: CASSLRPSNEQFF.

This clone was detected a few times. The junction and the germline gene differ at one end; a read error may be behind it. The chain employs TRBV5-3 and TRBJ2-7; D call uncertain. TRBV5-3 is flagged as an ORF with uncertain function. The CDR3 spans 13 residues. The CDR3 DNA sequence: TGTGCCAGCAGCTTCGCCAGGTATGGCGAGCAGTACTTC. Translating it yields CASSFARYGEQYF.

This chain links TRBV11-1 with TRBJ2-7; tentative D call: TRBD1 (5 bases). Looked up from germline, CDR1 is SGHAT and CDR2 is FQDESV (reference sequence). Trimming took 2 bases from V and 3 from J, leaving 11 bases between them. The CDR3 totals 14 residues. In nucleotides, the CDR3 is TGTGCCAGCAGCTTATTGGACCAGGGCTACGAGCAGTACTTC. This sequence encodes CASSLLDQGYEQYF.

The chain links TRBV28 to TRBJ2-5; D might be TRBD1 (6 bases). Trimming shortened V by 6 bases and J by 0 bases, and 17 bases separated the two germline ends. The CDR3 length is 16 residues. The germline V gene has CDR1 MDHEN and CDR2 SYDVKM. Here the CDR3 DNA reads TGTGCCAGCAGGGCCGACAGGTTTACTTACCAAGAGACCCAGTACTTC. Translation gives CASRADRFTYQETQYF.